The present T cell receptor (beta chain) was sequenced within a study of blood T cell repertoires in COVID-19 (dated by TCRdb to between 2020 and 2021). With regard to the full study: Collaborator samples came from the United States, Italy and Spain and covered acute and convalescent phases of COVID-19. The prospective study material was composed of cDNA or gDNA derived from T cells, B-cell-depleted T cells, or PBMCs. Deeply sampled blood TCRbeta repertoires from subjects exposed to, actively infected with, or recovered from COVID-19 were included in the dataset. A freely available public database, intended as a resource for researchers studying the immune response to SARS-CoV-2, is where the repertoires were released. The samples were drawn from two sources: the first 160 participants of the ongoing ImmuneRACE study, and 950 to 1,500 subjects contributed by 6 global collaborators. Sample metadata almost always included a de-identified subject ID, COVID-19 status, age in years and sex. Where available, HLA class I and class II types were taken from metadata supplied by the sample provider and were not determined by assay-based typing.

TCRbeta CDR3 regions were amplified from genomic DNA by means of the immunoSEQ Assay, a bias-controlled multiplex PCR. In the paper's pipeline: Within the assay, amplification of reference gene primers was used to estimate how many nucleated cells each sample contained. Sequence reads were collapsed and filtered to measure the absolute abundance of every unique TCRbeta CDR3 rearrangement. Productive Simpson clonality was computed per sample as the square root of Simpson's diversity index over productive rearrangements. The clones in this table, taken by TCRdb from immuneACCESS, are in-frame only. Not every clone is retained; where verified, under half of the shortfall comes from an unresolved V gene, and the cause of the rest is unknown. The D gene and trimming were derived from the DNA, and the V and J assignments and clone size from that table. The sample profile shows more than 150,000 clones; roughly 80% of them were found once. The ten largest clones add up to around 7% of the sample.

What the research found in general, with its limitations: The quantity of clinical and demographic metadata differed by source and by participant and was supplied without curation.

V lost 4 bases and J lost 3 bases; the stretch between them is 9 bases long. The CDR3 covers 13 residues, taking in both the cysteine and the phenylalanine. CDR3 DNA is the only sequence kept; it has 39 bases, read in frame from the first base. This clone was detected a few times. The clone's antigen remains unknown. Qualities for individual bases were not recorded, and no much larger clone is one base off. Collaborating institutions collected whole blood in K2EDTA tubes following their own protocols. Collaborator samples were shipped for TCRbeta analysis as frozen whole blood, isolated PBMCs, or DNA extracted from either sample type.

The sequenced material came from peripheral blood. The chain joins TRBV12-3 or TRBV12-4 to TRBJ1-1; a tentative D match to TRBD1 spans 6 bases. The source of this sequence is a human donor in a cohort sampled during active COVID-19. The CDR3 region: CASSSNRDTEAFF. The DNA is as follows: TGTGCCAGCAGTTCTAACAGGGACACTGAAGCTTTCTTT.